The 27 T cell receptor beta chains reported below all come from one sample, sequenced in a study of T cells in Graves' hyperthyroidism and ophthalmopathy. Amplification targeted TCR beta CDR3 regions from RNA transcripts. The HTBI primer set was used in a first-round RT-PCR of the TCR CDR3. TCRdb recomputed calls from the multiplex PCR reads with MiXCR, one row per CDR3 protein. The profile shows 490,000 or so distinct CDR3 sequences, 15% to 20% of them singletons. Sequenced material: blood. Receptor source: a man aged 35-49 years with Graves' ophthalmopathy.

V and J are TRBV20-1 and TRBJ1-4; the D is unclear. CDR3 length equals 11 residues. V dropped 3 bases and J dropped 4 bases, with 3 bases sitting between them. The V gene's germline CDR1 is DFQATT and CDR2 SNEGSKA (reference sequence). For the CDR3, the DNA is TGCAGTGCTAGGAATAATGAAAAACTGTTTTTT. Translated, it gives CSARNNEKLFF.

Ten or more counts support this clonotype. The chain uses TRBV7-8 and TRBJ2-5, with D unclear. The germline V gene encodes CDR1 SGHVS and CDR2 FQNEAQ. The ends were cut back, 5 bases at V and 5 bases at J, with 12 bases in the middle. This CDR3 is 13 amino acids long. In DNA, the CDR3 is TGTGCCAGCAGCCTCGGCGCTGCGGAGACCCAGTACTTC. Its translation: CASSLGAAETQYF. The full variable domain, with the rest looked up from reference TRBV7-8 and TRBJ2-5, is GAGVSQSPRYKVAKRGQDVALRCDPISGHVSLFWYQQALGQGPEFLTYFQNEAQLDKSGLPSDRFFAERPEGSVSTLKIQRTQQEDSAVYLCASSLGAAETQYFGPGTRLLVL.

This clonotype showed up many times. The chain has TRBV11-2 and TRBJ2-3; D ambiguous. V gave up 0 bases and J gave up 4 bases, with 11 bases separating them. The CDR3 is 15 residues long. CDR1 SGHAT and CDR2 FQNNGV come from the germline V gene. The CDR3 spells CASSLDLVSPDTQYF. In DNA form, the CDR3 reads TGTGCCAGCAGCTTAGATCTAGTTTCCCCAGATACGCAGTATTTT. The full variable domain, its missing parts supplied by reference TRBV11-2 and TRBJ2-3, is EAGVAQSPRYKIIEKRQSVAFWCNPISGHATLYWYQQILGQGPKLLIQFQNNGVVDDSQLPKDRFSAERLKGVDSTLKIQPAKLEDSAVYLCASSLDLVSPDTQYFGPGTRLTVL.

This clonotype was found many times. The rearrangement uses TRBV12-3 or TRBV12-4 and TRBJ2-3; no reliable D call. V dropped 7 bases and J dropped 7 bases, with 9 bases sitting between them. The CDR3 runs 11 residues. CDR3 sequence (DNA): TGTGCCAGCACCGACGCGAATACGCAGTATTTT. This translates into CASTDANTQYF.

The rearrangement joins TRBV29-1 to TRBJ2-7; D assignment may be TRBD1 or TRBD2 (5 bases each). The germline V gene encodes CDR1 SQVTM and CDR2 ANQGSEA. The CDR3 is 13 amino acids. The ends were cut back, 4 bases at V and 4 bases at J, with 14 bases in the middle. CDR3 in amino acids: CSVVGAAGYEQYF. The CDR3, as DNA: TGCAGCGTTGTCGGGGCTGCCGGGTACGAGCAGTACTTC.

The rearrangement links TRBV6-5 to TRBJ2-1; D is possibly TRBD2 (5 bases). The germline V and J ends were trimmed by 4 bases and 7 bases, with 14 bases remaining between them. Germline assignment: CDR1 MNHEY and CDR2 SVGAGI. This CDR3 region has 14 residues. For the CDR3, the DNA is TGTGCCAGCAGTTCACCAACCCGGGGTAATGAGCAGTTCTTC. Protein: CASSSPTRGNEQFF.

In its sample, this clonotype was seen many times. The chain combines TRBV27 with TRBJ2-7; maybe TRBD2 (6 bases). Germline CDR1 and CDR2: MNHEY and SMNVEV (reference sequence). The V and J ends lost 4 bases and 3 bases respectively, with 16 bases between them. The CDR3 is 15 residues long. CDR3 bases: TGTGCCAGCAGTTCAGTTGGTGCCGGGGGCTACGAGCAGTACTTC. Translation: CASSSVGAGGYEQYF.

This chain connects TRBV27 to TRBJ2-3; no clear D gene. The V gene's germline CDR1 is MNHEY and CDR2 SMNVEV (reference sequence). The ends were cut back, 4 bases at V and 1 base at J, with 12 bases in the middle. This CDR3 is built from 15 residues. The DNA of the CDR3 is TGTGCCAGCAGTTACCTTCGCGCCGGCACAGATACGCAGTATTTT. This translates into CASSYLRAGTDTQYF.

This clonotype was observed a handful of times. The chain has TRBV6-2 or TRBV6-3 and TRBJ2-1; TRBD2 agrees at 7 bases. Germline CDR1 is MNHEY and CDR2 is SVGEGT. The CDR3 sequence is 19 residues long. The V gene end was trimmed by 2 bases and the J gene end by 0 bases; junction bases not matched to a gene: 13. This CDR3 is CASSYGGLTSESSYNEQFF. The CDR3 bases are TGTGCCAGCAGTTACGGAGGCCTTACTAGCGAGAGCTCCTACAATGAGCAGTTCTTC.

For the CDR3, the DNA is TGCAGCGTTGAGACGACTCGGCGAAAACTGTTTTTT. Protein: CSVETTRRKLFF. The chain employs TRBV29-1 and TRBJ1-4; D gene ambiguous. The CDR3 covers 12 residues. Germline-derived CDR1 and CDR2 are SQVTM and ANQGSEA. V shed 3 bases and J shed 10 bases, with 12 bases lying between them.

This clonotype was seen ten or more times. This chain joins TRBV28 and TRBJ1-6, with 11 bases identical to TRBD1. CDR1 MDHEN and CDR2 SYDVKM come from the germline V gene. CDR3 length equals 15 residues. The V and J ends lost 8 bases and 9 bases, in that order; junction bases with no gene match: 9. The CDR3 loop is CASAPPGQGVSPLHF. The DNA of the CDR3 is TGTGCCAGCGCCCCGCCGGGACAGGGGGTTTCACCCCTCCACTTT.

This clonotype has ten or more counts. This chain joins TRBV18 and TRBJ1-4; D uncertain. Between the trimmed V and J ends, which lost 2 bases and 8 bases, there was a span of 9 bases. The germline V gene has CDR1 KGHSH and CDR2 LQKENI. The CDR3 runs 13 residues. The CDR3 DNA reads as TGTGCCAGCTCACCAGGGCTGGGCGAAAAACTGTTTTTT. As protein: CASSPGLGEKLFF.

This clonotype came up a few times. This chain joins TRBV19 and TRBJ2-7; 9 nucleotides match TRBD1. Unmatched junction bases numbered 14, after V lost 7 bases and J lost 4 bases. CDR1 is LNHDA, CDR2 SQIVND, per germline (reference sequence). The CDR3 is made up of 16 amino acids. In DNA form, the CDR3 reads TGTGCCAGTAATAATGGAGCGGGACAGGGACCATACGAGCAGTACTTC. Translation gives CASNNGAGQGPYEQYF.

This clonotype was found many times. This may be a read error, as it is one base from a much larger clone. V gene TRBV7-8 combines with J gene TRBJ2-5, with 7 nucleotides matching TRBD2. The CDR3 loop spans 13 amino acids. Germline CDR1 reads SGHVS; CDR2 reads FQNEAQ. V gave up 2 bases and J gave up 5 bases; unmatched junction bases: 2. The CDR3 DNA sequence: TGTGCCAGCAGCTTAAGCGGGGCGGAGACCCAGTACTTC. Residues: CASSLSGAETQYF.

In its sample, this clonotype was seen a few times. The chain uses TRBV19 and TRBJ2-3; D might be TRBD1 or TRBD2, each matching 5 bases. This CDR3 comprises 16 residues. Germline CDR1 LNHDA, CDR2 SQIVND (reference sequence). Trimming shortened V by 6 bases and J by 1 base, and 17 bases separated the two germline ends. The CDR3 DNA reads TGTGCCAGTAGCTTCACACGGGACCTGCGCACAGATACGCAGTATTTT. It specifies CASSFTRDLRTDTQYF. Based on the CDR3 plus reference TRBV19 and TRBJ2-3, the full variable domain is DGGITQSPKYLFRKEGQNVTLSCEQNLNHDAMYWYRQDPGQGLRLIYYSQIVNDFQKGDIAEGYSVSREKKESFPLTVTSAQKNPTAFYLCASSFTRDLRTDTQYFGPGTRLTVL.

The rearrangement joins TRBV19 to TRBJ1-3; the D gene is possibly TRBD1 (5 bases). Germline lookup yields CDR1 LNHDA and CDR2 SQIVND (reference sequence). Trimming left V 6 bases short and J 0 bases short, with 15 bases between. The CDR3 consists of 16 residues. This chain's CDR3 is CASSARDGFSGNTIYF. DNA for the CDR3: TGTGCCAGTAGCGCGCGGGACGGATTCTCTGGAAACACCATATATTTT.

The CDR3 protein is CSARSAGVGTEAFF. In DNA, the CDR3 is TGCAGTGCTAGGTCGGCGGGGGTGGGCACTGAAGCTTTCTTT. This chain connects TRBV20-1 to TRBJ1-1; a weak D match, TRBD1 (5 bases). The germline CDR1 and CDR2 sequences are DFQATT and SNEGSKA (reference sequence). V gave up 3 bases and J gave up 4 bases, with 15 bases separating them. This CDR3 is 14 amino acids long.

This rearrangement joins TRBV19 to TRBJ2-1; 12 positions agree with TRBD2. The junction had 8 bases not matched to a gene; V was cut back by 10 bases and J by 7 bases. The CDR3 has 14 residues. CDR1 and CDR2 (germline): LNHDA, SQIVND (reference sequence). CDR3 in amino acids: CATSSGRATNEQFF. The CDR3 DNA reads TGTGCCACCTCTAGCGGGAGGGCTACGAATGAGCAGTTCTTC.

The chain's CDR3 is CASSLVLGGGPPYEQYF. CDR3 in DNA: TGTGCCAGCAGCTTAGTGCTGGGTGGCGGGCCCCCCTACGAGCAGTACTTC. The V call is TRBV7-2, the J call TRBJ2-7, with TRBD2 as a possible D gene (5 bases). V was cut by 1 base and J by 2 bases, with 18 bases left in between. There are 17 residues in the CDR3. CDR1 SGHTA and CDR2 FQGNSA come from the germline V gene.

This chain connects TRBV11-2 to TRBJ2-7; tentative D call: TRBD2 (6 bases). The germline V and J ends were trimmed by 4 bases and 2 bases, with 15 bases remaining between them. The CDR3 is made up of 15 amino acids. Germline CDR1 SGHAT, CDR2 FQNNGV. CDR3 in DNA: TGTGCCAGCAGCTGGGACTTGGAAAAGACCTACGAGCAGTACTTC. As protein: CASSWDLEKTYEQYF.

V and J are TRBV10-3 and TRBJ2-3, with D possibly TRBD2 on 6 matching bases. The CDR3 has 15 amino acids. Trimming stripped 2 bases from V and 5 bases from J, with 14 bases between. Germline V CDR1 and CDR2: ENHRY, SYGVKD. This CDR3 reads CAISEPAGKGDTQYF. CDR3 in DNA: TGTGCCATCAGTGAGCCGGCGGGGAAGGGAGATACGCAGTATTTT.

The V gene is TRBV12-5, the J gene TRBJ1-1; D call uncertain. Germline V gives CDR1 LGHNT, CDR2 FRNRAP. The germline V and J ends were trimmed by 4 bases and 5 bases, with 17 bases remaining between them. CDR3 length: 15 residues. The CDR3 DNA is TGTGCTAGTGGTTGGCCGGGGAGAAGCAGGACTGAAGCTTTCTTT. It is translated as CASGWPGRSRTEAFF.

The V and J genes are TRBV7-6 and TRBJ1-1; D gene unclear. The V end was cut by 5 bases, the J end by 4 bases, with 14 bases between. There are 14 residues in the CDR3. Looked up from germline, CDR1 is SGHVS and CDR2 is FNYEAQ. The CDR3 reads CASSLSLGRTEAFF. The CDR3 region has the DNA TGTGCCAGCAGCCTAAGTCTAGGCCGCACTGAAGCTTTCTTT.

This clonotype was counted once. The rearrangement uses TRBV10-3 and TRBJ2-3; TRBD2 aligns across 9 bases. CDR1 is ENHRY and CDR2 is SYGVKD in the germline V gene. The junction had 10 bases not matched to a gene; V was cut back by 10 bases and J by 5 bases. This CDR3 is 14 amino acids long. The CDR3 here is CATGAGGPVDTQYF. The CDR3 DNA is TGTGCCACAGGGGCGGGAGGGCCCGTAGATACGCAGTATTTT.

This clonotype has a count of ten or more. The rearrangement joins TRBV2 to TRBJ2-3; D perhaps matches TRBD2 (6 bases). The length of the CDR3 is 14 residues. CDR1 SNHLY and CDR2 FYNNEI come from the germline V gene. The V end lost 7 bases, the J end lost 6 bases, and 17 bases lay between the germline ends. CDR3 sequence (DNA): TGTGCCAGCACGGTGGGACTCCTGGCGGATACGCAGTATTTT. It specifies CASTVGLLADTQYF.

This clonotype occurred many times. The chain is built from TRBV24-1 and TRBJ1-2; possible D gene TRBD1, 5 bases. This CDR3 has 18 residues. Germline CDR1 KGHDR, CDR2 SFDVKD. The V gene lost 2 bases and the J gene lost 3 bases, with 21 bases spanning the gap. Here the CDR3 reads CATSDWGPKGRNDYGYTF. CDR3 in DNA: TGTGCCACCAGTGATTGGGGCCCGAAGGGACGGAATGACTATGGCTACACCTTC.

The sample holds a few counts of this clonotype. This chain joins TRBV20-1 and TRBJ1-5; 11 bases fit TRBD1. The CDR3 length is 15 residues. From germline, CDR1 is DFQATT and CDR2 SNEGSKA (reference sequence). V shed 6 bases, J shed 5 bases, and the junction held 9 bases outside the gene matches. CDR3 sequence: CSALPRTGGDQPQHF. Here the CDR3 DNA reads TGCAGTGCCTTACCCCGGACAGGGGGCGATCAGCCCCAGCATTTT.